The clone carrying this T cell receptor beta chain turned up a few times. The protocol was immunoSEQ multiplex PCR, while the TCRdb copy is restricted to in-frame clones and leaves out a portion. In the table there are approximately 400,000 clones, approximately 77% of which are singletons. This record belongs to a study of blood T cell repertoires in COVID-19. The CDR3 has 13 amino acids. Per the germline V gene, CDR1 is SGHVS and CDR2 is FQNEAQ. Trimming took 3 bases from V and 8 from J, leaving 13 bases between them. This TCR was sampled from a human donor with acute or convalescent COVID-19. The donor label of this sample is uncertain. Sequenced: peripheral blood. V usage is TRBV7-8 and J usage is TRBJ1-2; D perhaps matches TRBD1 (5 bases). CDR3 DNA sequence: TGTGCCAGCAGCTTGTCCGGGGGAGGCGGCTACACCTTC. It specifies CASSLSGGGGYTF. The variable domain in full, completed from reference TRBV7-8 and TRBJ1-2, reads GAGVSQSPRYKVAKRGQDVALRCDPISGHVSLFWYQQALGQGPEFLTYFQNEAQLDKSGLPSDRFFAERPEGSVSTLKIQRTQQEDSAVYLCASSLSGGGGYTFGSGTRLTVV.